Listed below are T cell receptor beta chains from one sample, sequenced in a study of neoadjuvant anti-PD-1 for oral cavity cancer. Assay: immunoSEQ multiplex PCR; the TCRdb copy retains only in-frame clones and omits some. Here the sample spans approximately 15,000 clones, about 72% being singletons. Sequenced here: PBMCs, sampled before nivolumab (anti-PD-1) treatment. All receptors come from a person aged 35-79 years with oral cavity squamous cell carcinoma. Both conserved end residues are part of each CDR3. A D gene is named only where the DNA matches it firmly. Clone size is given for some rows only: seen once, a few or many times, or a class if the clone is expanded.

TRBV28	15	few	TRBD1	TRBJ1-5	TGTGCCAGCAGGCCTTCAGGGGGAAGCAATCAGCCCCAGCATTTT	CASRPSGGSNQPQHF
TRBV5-1	17	few	NA	TRBJ2-4	TGCGCCAGCAGCTTGGCCTACACGGGAGAAGGGCAAAACATTCAGTACTTC	CASSLAYTGEGQNIQYF
TRBV30	14	once	NA	TRBJ1-2	TGTGCCTGGAGTATCCAGAGGGGGGGGAATGGCTACACCTTC	CAWSIQRGGNGYTF
TRBV11-2	13	few	NA	TRBJ1-2	TGTGCCAGCAGCTTACCAGGGGAGTTTGGCTACACCTTC	CASSLPGEFGYTF
TRBV2	16	few	NA	TRBJ2-5	TGTGCCAGCAGTGTGCCTTCGGTTCAGGTAAAAGAGACCCAGTACTTC	CASSVPSVQVKETQYF
TRBV9	16	NA	NA	TRBJ1-4	TGTGCCAGCAGCGTAGCCCCGGGGGCAACTAATGAAAAACTGTTTTTT	CASSVAPGATNEKLFF
TRBV10-1	13	NA	TRBD2	TRBJ2-1	TGCGCCAGCAGTGGTTATGGGGGGGGTGAGCAGTTCTTC	CASSGYGGGEQFF
TRBV11-1	13	NA	NA	TRBJ1-2	TGTGCCAGCAGCTTAAGTGCTGTAGGTGGCTACACCTTC	CASSLSAVGGYTF
TRBV9	14	NA	TRBD1	TRBJ2-7	TGTGCCAGCAGCCTTCGGACAGGGGAAGGCGAGCAGTACTTC	CASSLRTGEGEQYF
TRBV5-6	16	few	NA	TRBJ2-2	TGTGCCAGCAGCTTGATGTCAGGGTGGAGCACCGGGGAGCTGTTTTTT	CASSLMSGWSTGELFF
TRBV29-1	14	NA	TRBD1	TRBJ1-2	TGCAGCGCTGACAGGGGGCAGGGTAACTATGGCTACACCTTC	CSADRGQGNYGYTF
TRBV9	14	NA	NA	TRBJ2-3	TGTGCCAGCAGCGACCGGGCGAGCACAGATACGCAGTATTTT	CASSDRASTDTQYF
TRBV11-2	11	few	NA	TRBJ1-1	TGTGCCAGCAGCTTCGGACAGGAAGCTTTCTTT	CASSFGQEAFF
TRBV7-9	14	NA	NA	TRBJ1-1	TGTGCCAGCAGCTTAGCAGGGTTGAACACTGAAGCTTTCTTT	CASSLAGLNTEAFF
TRBV25-1	12	few	NA	TRBJ1-2	TGTGCCAGCAGTGATGCGTTGGGCGGCTACACCTTC	CASSDALGGYTF
TRBV5-1	17	NA	NA	TRBJ2-2	TGCGCCAGCAGCTTGGAACCAGGGGCGCCCTACACCGGGGAGCTGTTTTTT	CASSLEPGAPYTGELFF
TRBV5-1	17	NA	TRBD2	TRBJ2-1	TGCGCCAGCAGCTTGGGAGGGACTAGCGGGAGATACAATGAGCAGTTCTTC	CASSLGGTSGRYNEQFF
TRBV27	15	NA	NA	TRBJ2-7	TGTGCCAGCAGCCCCGTCGGGATCGCCTCCCACGAGCAGTACTTC	CASSPVGIASHEQYF
TRBV30	14	NA	NA	TRBJ1-5	TGTGCCTGGAACCAAGTTGGTGGCAATCAGCCCCAGCATTTT	CAWNQVGGNQPQHF
TRBV27	15	NA	TRBD1	TRBJ1-2	TGTGCCAGCAGGGGACAGGGGGATTCAGTGAATGGCTACACCTTC	CASRGQGDSVNGYTF
TRBV27	16	NA	NA	TRBJ2-7	TGTGCCAGCAGCCCCTGGGGGCTCAAAAGCTCCTACGAGCAGTACTTC	CASSPWGLKSSYEQYF
TRBV30	14	few	NA	TRBJ2-6	TGTGCCTGGATGGGCCCGGGAGGGGCCAACGTCCTGACTTTC	CAWMGPGGANVLTF
TRBV6-1	11	few	NA	TRBJ1-1	TGTGCCAGCAGTTGGACCTTTGAAGCTTTCTTT	CASSWTFEAFF
TRBV9	17	NA	NA	TRBJ1-3	TGTGCCAGCAGCGGTCGAGGTACAGGGCTCTCTGGAAACACCATATATTTT	CASSGRGTGLSGNTIYF
TRBV5-6	12	NA	NA	TRBJ2-1	TGTGCCAGCAGCTCCCTACCTAGTGGGCAGTTCTTC	CASSSLPSGQFF
TRBV7-8	13	NA	NA	TRBJ1-2	TGTGCCAGCAGCCCTGACAGGAACTATGGCTACACCTTC	CASSPDRNYGYTF
TRBV10-3	14	NA	TRBD1	TRBJ2-3	TGTGCCATCAGTGTCGGACAGGGAACAGATACGCAGTATTTT	CAISVGQGTDTQYF
TRBV30	13	NA	NA	TRBJ2-7	TGTGCCTGGAGCGGCCATCTAGACTACGAGCAGTACTTC	CAWSGHLDYEQYF
TRBV11-2	16	NA	NA	TRBJ1-1	TGTGCCAGCAGCTTAGATTACCCGGCGACAGCCACTGAAGCTTTCTTT	CASSLDYPATATEAFF
TRBV2	14	NA	TRBD2	TRBJ2-7	TGTGCCAGCAGGGGGGGACTAGCGGTCTACGAGCAGTACTTC	CASRGGLAVYEQYF
TRBV19	17	NA	NA	TRBJ1-4	TGTGCCAGTAGTACCCGGGGGCGAGACGCAACTAATGAAAAACTGTTTTTT	CASSTRGRDATNEKLFF
TRBV6-5	14	NA	TRBD1	TRBJ1-2	TGTGCCAGCAGCAGAGGGACAGGGGGAAGCGGCTACACCTTC	CASSRGTGGSGYTF
TRBV6-5	15	NA	TRBD2	TRBJ2-5	TGTGCCAGCAGCCGGGGACTAGCGGAATGGGAGACCCAGTACTTC	CASSRGLAEWETQYF
TRBV29-1	16	NA	NA	TRBJ2-6	TGCAGCGTTGATACAGGGTCGAACTCTGGGGCCAACGTCCTGACTTTC	CSVDTGSNSGANVLTF
TRBV6-5	14	few	NA	TRBJ1-5	TGTGCCAGCAGCACGGACGGTAGCAATCAGCCCCAGCATTTT	CASSTDGSNQPQHF
TRBV6-5	14	few	NA	TRBJ1-2	TGTGCCAGCAGTTACAGGGAAGTCAACTATGGCTACACCTTC	CASSYREVNYGYTF
TRBV10-3	14	once	NA	TRBJ2-1	TGTGCCATCAGAACAGGGGGGGTGGACAATGAGCAGTTCTTC	CAIRTGGVDNEQFF
TRBV5-6	11	NA	NA	TRBJ2-7	TGTGCCAGCAGCTTGCAGGGGGAGCAGTACTTC	CASSLQGEQYF
TRBV30	13	NA	NA	TRBJ2-3	TGTGCCTGGACGAAGGGGAACACAGATACGCAGTATTTT	CAWTKGNTDTQYF
TRBV11-2	14	NA	NA	TRBJ2-2	TGTGCCAGCAGCTCCGGGACATTCACCGGGGAGCTGTTTTTT	CASSSGTFTGELFF
TRBV5-4	17	NA	TRBD1	TRBJ1-1	TGTGCCAGCAGCTTGGAGGGCGGACAGGGGGTGAACACTGAAGCTTTCTTT	CASSLEGGQGVNTEAFF
TRBV6-6	14	NA	TRBD1	TRBJ1-1	TGTGCCAGCAGTTACTCCACAGGGGGCACTGAAGCTTTCTTT	CASSYSTGGTEAFF
TRBV18	16	NA	NA	TRBJ1-5	TGTGCCAGCTCAGCTGTCGGTACAGGGTACGGCCAGCCCCAGCATTTT	CASSAVGTGYGQPQHF
TRBV6-5	15	few	NA	TRBJ1-1	TGTGCCAGCAGTCGCACCAATGGGGCGGGGACTGAAGCTTTCTTT	CASSRTNGAGTEAFF
TRBV6-5	12	NA	TRBD2	TRBJ2-7	TGTGCCAGCAGTACGACTAGCGGAAAGCAGTACTTC	CASSTTSGKQYF
TRBV6-6	13	NA	TRBD1	TRBJ2-7	TGTGCCAGCAGTTATCTCAGGGGGAACGAGCAGTACTTC	CASSYLRGNEQYF
TRBV6-5	15	NA	TRBD1	TRBJ1-2	TGTGCCAGCAGTTACCTGGGACAGGGTATCTATGGCTACACCTTC	CASSYLGQGIYGYTF
TRBV25-1	15	NA	TRBD2	TRBJ2-7	TGTGCCAGCAGTGAAAGGACTAGCGGCCCCTACGAGCAGTACTTC	CASSERTSGPYEQYF
TRBV6-5	15	once	NA	TRBJ1-4	TGTGCCAGCAGTCCCTTAGGACGGTCTAATGAAAAACTGTTTTTT	CASSPLGRSNEKLFF
TRBV13	12	once	NA	TRBJ2-7	TGTGCCAGCAGCTTAGAGGGCTACGAGCAGTACTTC	CASSLEGYEQYF
TRBV6-1	16	NA	NA	TRBJ2-2	TGTGCCAGCAGTGAAAGGTACCAGGGGAACACCGGGGAGCTGTTTTTT	CASSERYQGNTGELFF
TRBV29-1	15	few	NA	TRBJ2-7	TGCAGCGTTGAAGGTTACCCACCTAATAACTACGAGCAGTACTTC	CSVEGYPPNNYEQYF
TRBV29-1	17	few	TRBD2	TRBJ2-7	TGCAGCGTTGAGGGGATCGGACTAGCTTCAAGCTCCTACGAGCAGTACTTC	CSVEGIGLASSSYEQYF
TRBV19	16	few	NA	TRBJ2-1	TGTGCCAGTAGTATAAACCCCGGGACAAAGTACAATGAGCAGTTCTTC	CASSINPGTKYNEQFF
TRBV30	15	NA	TRBD1	TRBJ1-5	TGTGCCTGGAGTTCCGGGACAGGGGACATTCAGCCCCAGCATTTT	CAWSSGTGDIQPQHF
TRBV6-1	13	NA	TRBD1	TRBJ1-1	TGTGCCAGCAGTGGGACAGGGAGCGCTGAAGCTTTCTTT	CASSGTGSAEAFF
TRBV10-1	16	few	NA	TRBJ2-7	TGCGCCAGCAGTGAGTATAGGTTGGCGGGAACTGGCGAGCAGTACTTC	CASSEYRLAGTGEQYF
TRBV25-1	17	NA	NA	TRBJ2-7	TGTGCCAGCAGTCCCACATCAGGGAGGCATGGGTCCTACGAGCAGTACTTC	CASSPTSGRHGSYEQYF
TRBV19	16	NA	TRBD2	TRBJ2-7	TGTGCCAGTAAAAGTCAGGCCGGACTAGGGTCCTACGAGCAGTACTTC	CASKSQAGLGSYEQYF